This is a list of T cell receptor beta chains from one sample in a study of blood T cell repertoires in COVID-19. The assay was immunoSEQ multiplex PCR, and TCRdb's table has in-frame clones only and misses some. The sample holds 150,000 to 200,000 clones, 65% to 85% seen once. Sequenced sample: peripheral blood. Source of these receptors: a man aged 55-75 years with active or convalescent COVID-19. Each CDR3 is given with its conserved first and last residue. Each record gives: V gene, J gene, D gene, clone size, CDR3 protein, CDR3 DNA. A D gene is named only where the DNA matches it firmly. A clone size is listed for some rows: how often the clone was seen (once, few, many), or a class if it is expanded.

TRBV9	TRBJ1-3	.	few	CASSVEPEGGNTIYF	TGTGCCAGCAGCGTAGAGCCTGAGGGAGGAAACACCATATATTTT
TRBV2	TRBJ1-1	TRBD1	.	CASRGLDRVEAFF	TGTGCCAGCAGGGGCCTTGACAGGGTCGAAGCTTTCTTT
TRBV15	TRBJ1-1	.	.	CATSRTLGVNTEAFF	TGTGCCACCAGCAGAACATTAGGGGTGAACACTGAAGCTTTCTTT
TRBV10-3	TRBJ1-5	.	.	CASASGTVNSNQPQHF	TGTGCCTCTGCGTCGGGAACAGTGAATAGCAATCAGCCCCAGCATTTT
TRBV29-1	TRBJ2-5	.	.	CSVNEGRETQYF	TGCAGCGTTAACGAGGGGAGGGAGACCCAGTACTTC
TRBV24-1	TRBJ2-2	.	.	CATSEPGTGELFF	TGTGCCACCAGTGAGCCGGGAACCGGGGAGCTGTTTTTT
TRBV28	TRBJ2-7	TRBD1	.	CASRYRGMPYEQYF	TGTGCCAGCAGATACAGGGGGATGCCCTACGAGCAGTACTTC
TRBV6-5	TRBJ1-5	TRBD1	.	CASSKDRAGNQPQHF	TGTGCCAGCAGTAAGGACAGGGCTGGCAATCAGCCCCAGCATTTT
TRBV5-6	TRBJ2-7	TRBD2	.	CASSRGGGRGPYEQYF	TGTGCCAGCAGCCGTGGGGGAGGGAGGGGACCCTACGAGCAGTACTTC
TRBV27	TRBJ2-1	TRBD2	.	CASFSAWGGSSYNEQFF	TGTGCCAGCTTTTCGGCATGGGGCGGGAGCTCCTACAATGAGCAGTTCTTC
TRBV6-2/TRBV6-3	TRBJ2-1	.	.	CASSLRGFHEQFF	TGTGCCAGCAGCCTCCGAGGGTTCCATGAGCAGTTCTTC
TRBV18	TRBJ1-5	.	once	CASSPDRNQPQHF	TGTGCCAGCTCACCGGACAGAAATCAGCCCCAGCATTTT